This T cell receptor beta chain emerged from a study of blood T cell repertoires in COVID-19. Across the study: Samples taken during acute and convalescent COVID-19 were collected in the United States, Italy and Spain. From T cells, B-cell-depleted T cells, or PBMCs came the material, which was cDNA or gDNA.

Repertoires were generated with immunoSEQ multiplex PCR, while TCRdb's copy carries only in-frame clones and drops some. The table has 140,000 to 150,000 clones, about 85% seen once; the top ten hold roughly 2.9%. Germline V lookup: CDR1 MNHEY, CDR2 SVGEGT. V lost 6 bases, J lost 7 bases, and 22 bases lay in between. The CDR3 length is 16 residues. The TCR was taken from a woman in her thirties or forties with active or convalescent COVID-19. The chain joins TRBV6-2 or TRBV6-3 to TRBJ1-5; D is perhaps TRBD1 (6 bases). Sequencing was performed on peripheral blood. The CDR3: CASSKGSAPGVQPQHF. CDR3 nucleotides: TGTGCCAGCAGCAAGGGTTCGGCCCCAGGGGTGCAGCCCCAGCATTTT.